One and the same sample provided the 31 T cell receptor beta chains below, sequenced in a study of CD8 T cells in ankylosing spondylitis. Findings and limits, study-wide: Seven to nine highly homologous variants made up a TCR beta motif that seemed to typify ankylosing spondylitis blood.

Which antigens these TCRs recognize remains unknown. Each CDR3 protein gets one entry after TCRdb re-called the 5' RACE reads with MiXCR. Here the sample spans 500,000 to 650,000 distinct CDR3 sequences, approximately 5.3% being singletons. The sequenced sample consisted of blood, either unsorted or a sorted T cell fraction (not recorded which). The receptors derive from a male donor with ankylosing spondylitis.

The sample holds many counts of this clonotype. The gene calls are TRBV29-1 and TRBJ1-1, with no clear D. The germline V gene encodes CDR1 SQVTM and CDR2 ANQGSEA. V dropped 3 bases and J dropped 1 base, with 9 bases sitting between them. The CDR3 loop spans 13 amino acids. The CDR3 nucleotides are TGCAGCGTTGAGACGGACGCGAACACTGAAGCTTTCTTT. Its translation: CSVETDANTEAFF.

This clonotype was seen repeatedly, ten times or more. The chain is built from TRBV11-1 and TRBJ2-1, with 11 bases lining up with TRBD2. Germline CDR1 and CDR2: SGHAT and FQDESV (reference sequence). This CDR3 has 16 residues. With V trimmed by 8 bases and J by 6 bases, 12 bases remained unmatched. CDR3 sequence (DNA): TGTGCCAGCTCGTCGAGTAGCGGGAGGGCGGGCAATGAGCAGTTCTTC. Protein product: CASSSSSGRAGNEQFF.

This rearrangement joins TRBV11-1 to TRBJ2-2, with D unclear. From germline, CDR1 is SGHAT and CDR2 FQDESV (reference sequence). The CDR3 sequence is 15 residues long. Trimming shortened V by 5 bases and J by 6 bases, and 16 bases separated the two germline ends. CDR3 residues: CASSLVRSQAGELFF. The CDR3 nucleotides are TGTGCCAGCAGCCTCGTCCGATCTCAGGCCGGGGAGCTGTTTTTT.

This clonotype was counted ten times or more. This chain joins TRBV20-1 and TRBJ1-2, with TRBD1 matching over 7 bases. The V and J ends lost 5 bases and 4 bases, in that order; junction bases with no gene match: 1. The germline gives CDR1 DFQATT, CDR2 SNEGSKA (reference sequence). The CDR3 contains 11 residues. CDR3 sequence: CSAAGGYGYTF. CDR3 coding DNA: TGCAGTGCTGCAGGGGGCTATGGCTACACCTTC.

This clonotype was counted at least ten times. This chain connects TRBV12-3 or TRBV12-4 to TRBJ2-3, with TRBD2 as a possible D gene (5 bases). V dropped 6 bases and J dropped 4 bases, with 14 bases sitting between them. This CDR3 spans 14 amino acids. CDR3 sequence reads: CASSTFRSADTQYF. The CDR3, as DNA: TGTGCCAGCAGCACTTTCCGTAGCGCAGATACGCAGTATTTT.

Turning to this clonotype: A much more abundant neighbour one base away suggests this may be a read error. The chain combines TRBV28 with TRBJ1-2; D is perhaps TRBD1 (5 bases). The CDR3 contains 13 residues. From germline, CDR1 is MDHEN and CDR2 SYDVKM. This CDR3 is CTSRAGANFGYTF. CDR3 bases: TGTACCAGCAGGGCTGGGGCAAACTTTGGCTACACCTTC.

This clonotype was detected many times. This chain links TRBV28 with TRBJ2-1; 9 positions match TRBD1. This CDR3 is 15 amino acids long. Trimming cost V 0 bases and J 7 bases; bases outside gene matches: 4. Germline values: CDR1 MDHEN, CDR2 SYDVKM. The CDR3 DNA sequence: TGTGCCAGCAGTTTATGGGGACAGGGTAAAAATGAGCAGTTCTTC. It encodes CASSLWGQGKNEQFF. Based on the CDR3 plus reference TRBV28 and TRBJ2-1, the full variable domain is DVKVTQSSRYLVKRTGEKVFLECVQDMDHENMFWYRQDPGLGLRLIYFSYDVKMKEKGDIPEGYSVSREKKERFSLILESASTNQTSMYLCASSLWGQGKNEQFFGPGTRLTVL.

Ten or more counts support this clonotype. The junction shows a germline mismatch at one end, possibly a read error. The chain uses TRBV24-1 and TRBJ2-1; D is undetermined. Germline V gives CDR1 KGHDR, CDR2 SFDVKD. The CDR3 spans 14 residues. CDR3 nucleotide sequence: TGTGCCACCAGGGCAAGCAGCTCCTACAATGAGCTGTTCTTC. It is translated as CATRASSSYNELFF.

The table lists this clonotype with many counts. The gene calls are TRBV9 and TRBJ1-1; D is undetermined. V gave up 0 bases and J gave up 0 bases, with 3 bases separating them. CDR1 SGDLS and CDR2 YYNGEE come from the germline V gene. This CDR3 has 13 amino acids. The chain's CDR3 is CASSVDVNTEAFF. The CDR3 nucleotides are TGTGCCAGCAGCGTAGACGTGAACACTGAAGCTTTCTTT.

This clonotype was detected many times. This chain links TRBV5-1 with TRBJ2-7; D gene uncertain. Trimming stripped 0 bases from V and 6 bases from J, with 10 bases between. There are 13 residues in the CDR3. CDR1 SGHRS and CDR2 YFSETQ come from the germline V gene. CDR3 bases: TGCGCCAGCAGCTTGGAAATTAATGTCGAGCAGTACTTC. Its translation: CASSLEINVEQYF.

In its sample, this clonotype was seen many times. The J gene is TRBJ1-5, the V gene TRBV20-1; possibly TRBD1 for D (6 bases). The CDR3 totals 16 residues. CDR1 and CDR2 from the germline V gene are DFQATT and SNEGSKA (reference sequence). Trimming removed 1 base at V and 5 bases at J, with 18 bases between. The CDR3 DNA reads TGCAGTGCTAGAGTTAGGACAGCTCTCAGGGATCAGCCCCAGCATTTT. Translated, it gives CSARVRTALRDQPQHF.

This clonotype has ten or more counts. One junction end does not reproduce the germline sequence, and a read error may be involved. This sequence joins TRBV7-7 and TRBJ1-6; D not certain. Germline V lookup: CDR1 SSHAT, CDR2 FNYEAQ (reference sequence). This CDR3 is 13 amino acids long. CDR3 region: CASSLRYNSPLHF. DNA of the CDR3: TGTGCTAGCAGCTTACGGTATAATTCACCCCTCCACTTT. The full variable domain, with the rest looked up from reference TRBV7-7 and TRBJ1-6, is GAGVSQSPRYKVTKRGQDVTLRCDPISSHATLYWYQQALGQGPEFLTYFNYEAQPDKSGLPSDRFSAERPEGSISTLTIQRTEQRDSAMYRCASSLRYNSPLHFGNGTRLTVT.

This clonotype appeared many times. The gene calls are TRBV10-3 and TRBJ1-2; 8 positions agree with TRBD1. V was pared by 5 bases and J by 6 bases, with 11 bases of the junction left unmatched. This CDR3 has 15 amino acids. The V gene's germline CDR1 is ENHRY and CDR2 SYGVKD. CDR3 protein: CAISRGGTGVHGYTF. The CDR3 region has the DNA TGTGCCATCAGTAGGGGCGGGACAGGAGTCCATGGCTACACCTTC.

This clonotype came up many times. For the CDR3, the DNA is TGTGCCAGCAGCTTAATGGGGAGAACCGGGGAGCTGTTTTTT. Encoded protein: CASSLMGRTGELFF. This rearrangement joins TRBV7-8 to TRBJ2-2, with D perhaps matching TRBD2 (5 bases). The germline V gene encodes CDR1 SGHVS and CDR2 FQNEAQ. The CDR3 runs to 14 residues. V was clipped by 2 bases and J by 5 bases, with 9 bases between them.

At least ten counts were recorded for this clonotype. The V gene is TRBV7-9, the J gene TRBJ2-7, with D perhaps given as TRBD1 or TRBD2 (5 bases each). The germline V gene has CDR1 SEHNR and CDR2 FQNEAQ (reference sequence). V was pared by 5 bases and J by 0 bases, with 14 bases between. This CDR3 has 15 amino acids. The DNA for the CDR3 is TGTGCCAGCAGCCGCGAGGGGTCTAGCTCCTACGAGCAGTACTTC. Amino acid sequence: CASSREGSSSYEQYF.

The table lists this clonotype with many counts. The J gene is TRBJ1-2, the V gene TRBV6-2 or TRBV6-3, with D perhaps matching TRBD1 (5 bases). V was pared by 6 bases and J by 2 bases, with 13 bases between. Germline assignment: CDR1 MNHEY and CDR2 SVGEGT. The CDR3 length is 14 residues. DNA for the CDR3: TGTGCCAGCAGAACCTCCGGGACCAACTATGGCTACACCTTC. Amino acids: CASRTSGTNYGYTF.

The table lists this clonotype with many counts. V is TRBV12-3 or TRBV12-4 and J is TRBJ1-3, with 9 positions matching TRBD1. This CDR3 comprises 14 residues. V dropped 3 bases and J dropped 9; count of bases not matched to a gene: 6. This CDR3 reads CASSLGQGGGTIYF. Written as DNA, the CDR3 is TGTGCCAGCAGTTTGGGACAGGGAGGTGGCACCATATATTTT.

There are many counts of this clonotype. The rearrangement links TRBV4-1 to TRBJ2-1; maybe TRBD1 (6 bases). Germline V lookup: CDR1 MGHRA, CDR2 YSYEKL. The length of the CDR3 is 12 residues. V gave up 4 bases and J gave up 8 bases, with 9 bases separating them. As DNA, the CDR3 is TGCGCCAGCAGCCCTTACAGGGATGAGCAGTTCTTC. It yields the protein CASSPYRDEQFF.

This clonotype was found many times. This CDR3 is CASSPPLRTAGGQYF. CDR3 nucleotide sequence: TGTGCCAGCAGCCCACCTCTTCGTACAGCGGGAGGCCAATACTTC. This sequence joins TRBV28 and TRBJ2-7, with 9 bases aligning to TRBD2. Losses at the gene ends were 6 bases for V and 13 bases for J; bases not matched to a gene: 19. Germline V gene sequence: CDR1 MDHEN, CDR2 SYDVKM. CDR3 length: 15 residues.

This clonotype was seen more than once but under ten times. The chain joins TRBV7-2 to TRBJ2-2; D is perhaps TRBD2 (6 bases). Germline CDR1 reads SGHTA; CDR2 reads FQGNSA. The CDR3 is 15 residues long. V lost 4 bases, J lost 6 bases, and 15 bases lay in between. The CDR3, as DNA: TGTGCCAGCAGCTCCCATTCTAGCGTGCCCGGGGAGCTGTTTTTT. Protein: CASSSHSSVPGELFF.

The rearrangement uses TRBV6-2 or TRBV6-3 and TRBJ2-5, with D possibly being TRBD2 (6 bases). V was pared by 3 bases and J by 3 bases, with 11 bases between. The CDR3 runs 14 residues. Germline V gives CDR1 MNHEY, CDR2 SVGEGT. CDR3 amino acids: CASSYSTGEETQYF. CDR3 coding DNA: TGTGCCAGCAGTTATTCGACGGGAGAAGAGACCCAGTACTTC.

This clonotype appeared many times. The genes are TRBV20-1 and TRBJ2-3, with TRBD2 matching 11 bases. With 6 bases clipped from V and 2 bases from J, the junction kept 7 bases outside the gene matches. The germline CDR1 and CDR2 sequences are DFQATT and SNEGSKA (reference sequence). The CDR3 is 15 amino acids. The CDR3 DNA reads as TGCAGTGCCCCCCTTAGCGGGAGGGCCACAGATACGCAGTATTTT. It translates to CSAPLSGRATDTQYF.

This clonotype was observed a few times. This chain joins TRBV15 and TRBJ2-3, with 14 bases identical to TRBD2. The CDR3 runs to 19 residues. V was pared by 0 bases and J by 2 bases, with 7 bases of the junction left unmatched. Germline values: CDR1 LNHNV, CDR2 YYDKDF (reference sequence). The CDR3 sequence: CATSREGPGLAGDTDTQYF. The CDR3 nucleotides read TGTGCCACCAGCAGAGAGGGGCCGGGACTAGCGGGGGACACAGATACGCAGTATTTT.

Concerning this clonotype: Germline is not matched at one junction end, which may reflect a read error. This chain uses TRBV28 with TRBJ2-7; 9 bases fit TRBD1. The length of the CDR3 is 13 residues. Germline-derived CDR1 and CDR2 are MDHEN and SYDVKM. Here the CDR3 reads CAINRGRTYKQYF. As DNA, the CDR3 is TGTGCCATCAACAGGGGGCGAACCTACAAGCAGTACTTC.

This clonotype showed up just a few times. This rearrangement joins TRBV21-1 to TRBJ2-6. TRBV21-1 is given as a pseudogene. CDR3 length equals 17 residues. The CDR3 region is CASSNIMRLTGANVLTF. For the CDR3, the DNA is TGTGCCAGCAGCAATATCATGCGGCTAACTGGGGCCAACGTCCTGACTTTC.

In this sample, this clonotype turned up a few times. The CDR3 region is CASSLRLAGVSFDEQFF. In DNA, the CDR3 is TGTGCCAGCAGCCTGCGACTAGCGGGAGTTAGTTTCGATGAGCAGTTCTTC. This sequence joins TRBV3-1 and TRBJ2-1, with TRBD2 matching over 12 bases. The CDR3 length is 17 residues. The V and J ends lost 4 bases and 8 bases, in that order; junction bases with no gene match: 12. Germline loops: CDR1 LGHDT, CDR2 YNNKEL (reference sequence).

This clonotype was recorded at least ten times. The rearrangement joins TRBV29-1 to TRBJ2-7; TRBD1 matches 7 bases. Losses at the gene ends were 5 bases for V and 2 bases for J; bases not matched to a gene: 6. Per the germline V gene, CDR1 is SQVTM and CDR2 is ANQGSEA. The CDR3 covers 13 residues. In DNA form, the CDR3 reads TGCAGCGTTACCGGGACAGCAACCTACGAGCAGTACTTC. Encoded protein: CSVTGTATYEQYF.

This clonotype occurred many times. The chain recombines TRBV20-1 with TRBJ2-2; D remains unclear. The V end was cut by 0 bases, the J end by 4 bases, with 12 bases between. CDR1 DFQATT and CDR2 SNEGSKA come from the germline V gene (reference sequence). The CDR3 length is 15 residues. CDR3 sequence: CSARDKAYTTGELFF. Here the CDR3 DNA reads TGCAGTGCTAGAGATAAGGCCTATACCACCGGGGAGCTGTTTTTT.

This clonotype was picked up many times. Written as DNA, the CDR3 is TGTGCCAGCAGCCTGACTAGCGCCTCCTACAATGAGCAGTTCTTC. Its protein product is CASSLTSASYNEQFF. The chain joins TRBV7-9 to TRBJ2-1; 8 bases fit TRBD2. With 5 bases clipped from V and 0 bases from J, the junction kept 3 bases outside the gene matches. Germline assignment: CDR1 SEHNR and CDR2 FQNEAQ (reference sequence). The length of the CDR3 is 15 residues.

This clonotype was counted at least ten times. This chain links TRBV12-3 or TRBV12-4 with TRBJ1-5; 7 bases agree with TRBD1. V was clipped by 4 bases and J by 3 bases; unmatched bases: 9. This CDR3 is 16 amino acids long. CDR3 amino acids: CASSSLAGGINQPQHF. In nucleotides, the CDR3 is TGTGCCAGCAGTTCTCTAGCAGGGGGAATCAATCAGCCCCAGCATTTT.

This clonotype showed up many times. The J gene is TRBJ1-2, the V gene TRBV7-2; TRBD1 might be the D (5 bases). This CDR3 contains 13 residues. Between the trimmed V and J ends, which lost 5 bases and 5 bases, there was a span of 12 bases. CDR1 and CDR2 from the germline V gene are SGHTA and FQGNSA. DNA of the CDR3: TGTGCCAGCAGCCCACGGGGGGAGTATGGCTACACCTTC. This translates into CASSPRGEYGYTF.